These 32 T cell receptor beta chains were sequenced from one sample in a study of CD8+CD57+ T cells in acquired aplastic anemia. For CDR3 and TCR beta VDJ profiling, genomic DNA was the template used. Each CDR3 protein gets one entry after TCRdb re-called the reads with MiXCR. The repertoire holds about 190,000 distinct CDR3 sequences, with 50% to 55% as singletons. The sample comprised sorted CD4+, CD8+, or CD8+CD57+ T cells (not recorded which) from PBMCs. The receptor source for this set is a human donor in good health, serving as a control.

This clonotype has a count of ten or more. This chain connects TRBV11-2 to TRBJ2-7; D unclear. This CDR3 is built from 16 residues. Germline CDR1 is SGHAT and CDR2 is FQNNGV. V was clipped by 0 bases and J by 3 bases, with 15 bases between them. CDR3 sequence (DNA): TGTGCCAGCAGCTTAGAGGGTAGAGTAGTTGGCTACGAGCAGTACTTC. It is translated as CASSLEGRVVGYEQYF.

There are a few counts of this clonotype. One base away lies a much larger clone, so this may be a sequencing read error. This chain links TRBV20-1 with TRBJ2-7; tentative D call: TRBD2 (6 bases). Germline lookup yields CDR1 DFQATT and CDR2 SNEGSKA (reference sequence). CDR3 size: 15 residues. The CDR3 DNA reads TGCTGTGCTAGAGATAGGAGGGGTTCTACCTACGAGCAGTACTTC. It yields the protein CCARDRRGSTYEQYF.

A remark on this clonotype: A junction boundary mismatches the germline segment, possibly from a read error. The chain carries TRBV15 and TRBJ2-7, with TRBD1 matching 10 bases. The CDR3 consists of 17 residues. The germline gives CDR1 LNHNV, CDR2 YYDKDF (reference sequence). CDR3 coding DNA: TGTGCCACCAGCGGAGAGGGGTCCGGGACAGGGGCCTACGAGCAGTGCTTC. Amino acids: CATSGEGSGTGAYEQCF.

A remark on this clonotype: A read error may be the cause here, since a much bigger clone is one base away. The chain uses TRBV6-1 and TRBJ1-3; 7 positions agree with TRBD1. From germline, CDR1 is MNHNS and CDR2 SASEGT. This CDR3 is built from 14 residues. The CDR3, as DNA: TGTGCCAGCAAAGAGGGGGCGACTGGAAACACCACATATTTT. It yields the protein CASKEGATGNTTYF.

This clonotype was seen ten or more times. The chain carries TRBV5-8 and TRBJ1-3; 7 positions match TRBD1. The germline V gene encodes CDR1 SGHTS and CDR2 YDEGEE. This CDR3 region has 17 residues. Germline trimming cut 1 base from V and 3 bases from J; bases unmatched to any gene: 10. The CDR3 bases are TGTGCCAGCAGCTTGTGGTATAGGGGGCAAAGTGGAAACACCATATATTTT. This translates into CASSLWYRGQSGNTIYF.

This clonotype appeared once. The V gene is TRBV7-9, the J gene TRBJ1-1; D is possibly TRBD1 (5 bases). The CDR3 sequence is 14 residues long. The V gene lost 3 bases and the J gene lost 5 bases, with 13 bases spanning the gap. Germline V gives CDR1 SEHNR, CDR2 FQNEAQ (reference sequence). CDR3 sequence reads: CASSLPGLKTEAFF. CDR3 DNA: TGTGCCAGCAGCTTGCCGGGACTTAAGACTGAAGCTTTCTTT. Full variable domain (outside the CDR3, taken from reference TRBV7-9 and TRBJ1-1): DTGVSQNPRHKITKRGQNVTFRCDPISEHNRLYWYRQTLGQGPEFLTYFQNEAQLEKSRLLSDRFSAERPKGSFSTLEIQRTEQGDSAMYLCASSLPGLKTEAFFGQGTRLTVV.

The chain couples TRBV5-1 to TRBJ1-1, with D hard to call. The germline V and J ends were trimmed by 4 bases and 6 bases, with 10 bases remaining between them. The CDR3 covers 12 residues. The germline V gene encodes CDR1 SGHRS and CDR2 YFSETQ. The CDR3, as DNA: TGCGCCAGCAGCACGACTAACTCTGAAGCTTTCTTT. This sequence encodes CASSTTNSEAFF.

In its sample, this clonotype was seen a few times. Because the CDR3 is missing its conserved closing phenylalanine or tryptophan, this is likely a read error. This rearrangement joins TRBV20-1 to TRBJ1-2; D not resolved. Germline V gene data show CDR1 as DFQATT and CDR2 as SNEGSKA (reference sequence). V shed 3 bases and J shed 4 bases, with 9 bases lying between them. The CDR3 sequence is 12 residues long. For the CDR3, the DNA is TGCAGTGCTAGGGCGCCTTCCTATGGCTACACCTCC. It translates to CSARAPSYGYTS.

This clonotype showed up many times. The V gene is TRBV12-3 or TRBV12-4, the J gene TRBJ1-6, with a possible D match to TRBD1 (5 bases). Trimming stripped 3 bases from V and 3 bases from J, with 12 bases between. The CDR3 has 16 amino acids. The CDR3 protein is CASSFGQGFYNSPLHF. The CDR3 DNA reads TGTGCCAGCAGTTTCGGGCAGGGCTTCTATAATTCACCCCTCCACTTT.

The CDR3 sequence: CASSPSGRSEQYF. The CDR3 DNA reads as TGTGCCAGCAGCCCCTCGGGGCGGTCGGAGCAGTACTTC. The chain carries TRBV7-6 and TRBJ2-7; the D call may be TRBD1 or TRBD2 (5 bases each). The CDR3 spans 13 residues. The ends were cut back, 5 bases at V and 7 bases at J, with 15 bases in the middle. Germline V gene data show CDR1 as SGHVS and CDR2 as FNYEAQ.

This clonotype was detected many times. The chain couples TRBV6-6 to TRBJ2-5, with 11 bases aligning to TRBD1. Germline CDR1 is MNHNY and CDR2 is SVGAGI (reference sequence). The CDR3 has 20 residues. V lost 2 bases, J lost 4 bases, and 18 bases stayed unmatched. CDR3 region: CASSYPYRDRGFMALETQYF. The CDR3 region has the DNA TGTGCCAGCAGTTACCCCTACCGGGACAGGGGGTTTATGGCATTAGAGACCCAGTACTTC.

The chain combines TRBV7-2 with TRBJ2-7; TRBD1 might be the D (5 bases). CDR3 size: 12 residues. Germline V gene data show CDR1 as SGHTA and CDR2 as FQGNSA. The V gene lost 0 bases and the J gene lost 13 bases, with 13 bases spanning the gap. The CDR3 DNA is TGTGCCAGCAGCTTAGCGGGTCAGGGAACCTACTTC. Protein: CASSLAGQGTYF.

This chain uses TRBV15 with TRBJ1-1; D perhaps matches TRBD1 (5 bases). Germline CDR1 and CDR2: LNHNV and YYDKDF (reference sequence). Between the trimmed V and J ends, which lost 0 bases and 1 base, there was a span of 9 bases. This CDR3 has 15 amino acids. The CDR3 region has the DNA TGTGCCACCAGCAGAGATGGGGCAGGGAACACTGAAGCTTTCTTT. Translating it yields CATSRDGAGNTEAFF.

The V and J genes are TRBV20-1 and TRBJ2-7, with a weak D call TRBD1 (5 bases). Germline CDR1 DFQATT, CDR2 SNEGSKA (reference sequence). V was cut by 1 base and J by 3 bases, with 10 bases left in between. This CDR3 has 13 residues. CDR3 in amino acids: CSARVVTGYEQYF. The CDR3, as DNA: TGCAGTGCTAGAGTCGTTACAGGCTACGAGCAGTACTTC.

This clonotype was seen repeatedly, ten times or more. The chain employs TRBV12-3 or TRBV12-4 and TRBJ2-7; D is ambiguous. The V end was cut by 5 bases, the J end by 3 bases, with 8 bases between. CDR3 length equals 12 residues. In DNA, the CDR3 is TGTGCCAGCAGTCGGCACCGCTACGAGCAGTACTTC. Translated, it gives CASSRHRYEQYF.

The chain recombines TRBV24-1 with TRBJ2-5, with D perhaps assigned TRBD1 or TRBD2 (7 bases each). V was clipped by 10 bases and J by 4 bases, with 15 bases between them. The CDR3 runs to 13 residues. The germline CDR1 and CDR2 sequences are KGHDR and SFDVKD. The DNA for the CDR3 is TGTGCCACGTCGCAGGGGGGGAGAGAGACCCAGTACTTC. Encoded protein: CATSQGGRETQYF.

CDR3 sequence (DNA): TGTGCCAGCAGTTCTTCCGGGACAGGGTTTGAAAAACTGTTTTTT. Its translation: CASSSSGTGFEKLFF. This chain joins TRBV7-2 and TRBJ1-4; 9 positions agree with TRBD1. V was pared by 6 bases and J by 7 bases, with 9 bases of the junction left unmatched. Looked up from germline, CDR1 is SGHTA and CDR2 is FQGNSA. The CDR3 covers 15 residues.

A remark on this clonotype: A clone one base away is much larger, so this may be a read error. The chain is built from TRBV4-1 and TRBJ2-7, with D tentatively TRBD2 (6 bases). The CDR3 has 17 amino acids. The V and J ends lost 5 bases and 1 base respectively, with 21 bases between them. The germline V gene has CDR1 MGHRA and CDR2 YSYEKL. The CDR3 DNA sequence: TGCGCCAGCAGCGAAGGTAGGAGGGCGTTTTCATCCTACGAGCAGTACTTC. Translation gives CASSEGRRAFSSYEQYF.

This CDR3 reads CASSLNRDSPLHF. The CDR3 coding sequence is TGTGCCAGCAGCTTGAACAGGGACTCACCCCTCCACTTT. The chain uses TRBV7-4 and TRBJ1-6; TRBD1 is a possible D gene (6 bases). This CDR3 has 13 residues. The V and J ends lost 3 bases and 10 bases respectively, with 10 bases between them. Germline V gene data show CDR1 as SGHVT and CDR2 as SQSDAQ.

This clonotype was found a few times. The chain joins TRBV6-1 to TRBJ2-1; D not certain. Germline CDR1 and CDR2: MNHNS and SASEGT. The CDR3 is made up of 16 amino acids. V lost 1 base and J lost 6, with 16 bases in between. CDR3 sequence reads: CASSEVGFWRINEQFF. CDR3 DNA: TGTGCCAGCAGTGAAGTCGGGTTTTGGCGGATCAATGAGCAGTTCTTC.

This clonotype has just one count. The chain carries TRBV27 and TRBJ1-1, with D perhaps TRBD1 (6 bases). Germline lookup yields CDR1 MNHEY and CDR2 SMNVEV (reference sequence). Trimming left V 0 bases short and J 5 bases short, with 10 bases between. This CDR3 is 14 amino acids long. The CDR3 DNA follows: TGTGCCAGCAGTTTATCCAGGGGCGGGACTGAAGCTTTCTTT. Residues: CASSLSRGGTEAFF.

The V gene is TRBV2, the J gene TRBJ2-7; D is possibly TRBD2 (5 bases). Trimming removed 4 bases from V and 5 bases from J, with 21 bases in between. The CDR3 covers 16 residues. The germline V gene has CDR1 SNHLY and CDR2 FYNNEI. CDR3 in DNA: TGTGCCAGCAGTGGGACTTCTTTGCAGTTCCCTGACGAGCAGTACTTC. It encodes CASSGTSLQFPDEQYF.

This clonotype has ten or more counts. The chain recombines TRBV27 with TRBJ2-7, with a possible D match to TRBD1 (6 bases). CDR1 MNHEY and CDR2 SMNVEV come from the germline V gene (reference sequence). The CDR3 contains 12 residues. With 3 bases removed from V and 6 bases from J, the gap between germline ends came to 9 bases. DNA of the CDR3: TGTGCCAGCAGTTTCCCCAGGGGCGAGCAGTACTTC. Encoded protein: CASSFPRGEQYF.

CDR3 nucleotide sequence: TGTGCCAGCTCACCCGGAGTTAACCAAGGGGGGAGAAGTGAAAAACTGTTTTTT. Encoded protein: CASSPGVNQGGRSEKLFF. This chain joins TRBV7-9 and TRBJ1-4; D is possibly TRBD1 (6 bases). The V end lost 8 bases, the J end lost 7 bases, and 29 bases lay between the germline ends. The length of the CDR3 is 18 residues. Per germline, CDR1 SEHNR and CDR2 FQNEAQ (reference sequence).

This clonotype occurred many times. The chain carries TRBV6-5 and TRBJ1-6, with 10 nucleotides matching TRBD1. Germline lookup yields CDR1 MNHEY and CDR2 SVGAGI. The CDR3 loop spans 16 amino acids. V was pared by 2 bases and J by 10 bases, with 8 bases of the junction left unmatched. CDR3: CASSYGWDRGQSPLHF. The CDR3 DNA follows: TGTGCCAGCAGTTACGGGTGGGACAGGGGACAGTCACCCCTCCACTTT.

This clonotype has a count of ten or more. The DNA of the CDR3 is TGTGCCAGCAGTTTATATGGGGCATCCTACGAGCAGTACTTC. Its translation is CASSLYGASYEQYF. V is TRBV28 and J is TRBJ2-7, with a possible D match to TRBD1 (5 bases). Trimming cost V 1 base and J 1 base, with 8 bases left between them. The germline V gene has CDR1 MDHEN and CDR2 SYDVKM. The CDR3 is 14 residues long.

This clonotype is termed medium-sized. V is TRBV15 and J is TRBJ2-7; a weak D match, TRBD1 (6 bases). This CDR3 has 13 residues. Germline values: CDR1 LNHNV, CDR2 YYDKDF (reference sequence). Trimming removed 3 bases at V and 5 bases at J, with 11 bases between. CDR3 loop: CATSSETGHEQYF. Here the CDR3 DNA reads TGTGCCACCAGCAGCGAAACAGGGCACGAGCAGTACTTC.

The gene calls are TRBV7-4 and TRBJ2-7; weak D call: TRBD2 (6 bases). The CDR3 sequence is 15 residues long. Looked up from germline, CDR1 is SGHVT and CDR2 is SQSDAQ. Trimming removed 5 bases at V and 6 bases at J, with 20 bases between. CDR3 bases: TGTGCCAGCAGCCCAAATCGGGGAGCGGGTTCCGAGCAGTACTTC. Its translation: CASSPNRGAGSEQYF. The variable domain in full, with the rest retrieved from reference TRBV7-4 and TRBJ2-7, is GAGVSQSPRYKVAKRGRDVALRCDSISGHVTLYWYRQTLGQGSEVLTYSQSDAQRDKSGRPSGRFSAERPERSVSTLKIQRTEQGDSAVYLCASSPNRGAGSEQYFGPGTRLTVT.

The genes are TRBV7-6 and TRBJ2-1; 7 positions match TRBD1. CDR1 and CDR2 from the germline V gene are SGHVS and FNYEAQ. This CDR3 contains 13 residues. V shed 5 bases, J shed 8 bases, and the junction held 6 bases outside the gene matches. This chain's CDR3 is CASSARGTDEQFF. The CDR3 DNA is TGTGCCAGCAGCGCAAGGGGGACAGATGAGCAGTTCTTC.

The V and J genes are TRBV7-3 and TRBJ2-2; 7 bases map to TRBD1. V gave up 2 bases and J gave up 4 bases; unmatched junction bases: 16. This CDR3 region has 19 residues. Germline assignment: CDR1 SGHTA and CDR2 FQGTGA. CDR3 sequence reads: CASSLDRLYRGSGTGELFF. The CDR3 DNA is TGTGCCAGCAGCTTAGACCGGTTATACAGGGGTTCGGGCACCGGGGAGCTGTTTTTT.

This chain uses TRBV7-6 with TRBJ1-1, with 11 bases matching TRBD1. The CDR3 extends over 16 amino acids. Trimming at V came to 2 bases and at J to 6 bases, leaving 8 bases not matched to a gene. Per the germline V gene, CDR1 is SGHVS and CDR2 is FNYEAQ. Here the CDR3 reads CASSLSGQGAGAEAFF. The CDR3 DNA reads as TGTGCCAGCAGCTTATCAGGACAGGGGGCGGGAGCTGAAGCTTTCTTT. Supplemented by reference TRBV7-6 and TRBJ1-1, the full variable domain reads GAGVSQSPRYKVTKRGQDVALRCDPISGHVSLYWYRQALGQGPEFLTYFNYEAQQDKSGLPNDRFSAERPEGSISTLTIQRTEQRDSAMYRCASSLSGQGAGAEAFFGQGTRLTVV.

This rearrangement joins TRBV7-2 to TRBJ2-7; tentative D call: TRBD2 (5 bases). V lost 3 bases and J 8 bases, leaving 11 bases between the germline ends. The CDR3 sequence is 12 residues long. Germline V gives CDR1 SGHTA, CDR2 FQGNSA. In nucleotides, the CDR3 is TGTGCCAGCAGCTTTTTTGAGGGCCAGCAGTACTTC. This sequence encodes CASSFFEGQQYF. Full variable domain (missing parts from reference TRBV7-2 and TRBJ2-7): GAGVSQSPSNKVTEKGKDVELRCDPISGHTALYWYRQSLGQGLEFLIYFQGNSAPDKSGLPSDRFSAERTGGSVSTLTIQRTQQEDSAVYLCASSFFEGQQYFGPGTRLTVT.